This TCR beta chain appears in the sequencing data of a study of CD8 T cells in Susac syndrome (dated by TCRdb to about 2019). Background on the whole study: Among the sequenced Susac syndrome patients, about six had clinically active disease and fewer than ten were in clinical remission. At the time of blood withdrawal, Susac syndrome patients were either therapy-naive, taking corticosteroids (with some also receiving IVIg), or on IVIg alone. Repertoire sequencing was used to test whether CD8+ T cell activation and differentiation in Susac syndrome was antigen driven. The study compared CD8+ T cell repertoire clonality among over 9 healthy donors, around 14 Susac syndrome patients and some 16 multiple sclerosis patients. Points the paper makes about the study in general: In the total CD8+ and CD8+ TEMRA repertoires, about 16 and five Susac-specific public clones, respectively, were identified. The number of individuals in the TCR sequencing and HLA analysis was recognized as being relatively small. CD8+ repertoires in Susac syndrome showed clonal expansion, which was highest in CD8+ TEMRA cells and was greater in clinically active patients than in remitting patients.

High-throughput TCR beta sequencing profiled peripheral blood CD8+ and CD4+ T cells from healthy donors, Susac syndrome patients and multiple sclerosis patients. Recently defined diagnostic criteria for definite or probable disease were met by the Susac syndrome patients. Bulk CD8+ and CD4+ T cells were purified magnetically by negative isolation, whereas CD8+ TEMRA cells were enriched by FACS. Blood was collected in EDTA tubes and processed within 24 hours, with PBMCs isolated through density gradient centrifugation. PBMCs intended for TCR sequencing were cryopreserved in liquid nitrogen and thawed later in a water bath at 37 degrees C. The sorted or isolated CD4+, CD8+ and CD8+ TEMRA cells reached a purity of at least 90%. RNA was extracted using the RNeasy kit, and about 0.5 to 1 ug of the RNA was reverse transcribed with random hexamers. The immunoSEQ multiplex PCR assay, which covers 54 Vbeta and 13 Jbeta segments, was used to amplify TCR beta CDR3 regions. Bias from PCR amplification was corrected by using a synthetic template baseline for primer optimization and for computational correction. The study's own analysis went as follows. Reads were assigned to V, D and J genes according to IMGT and analyzed in immunoSEQ Analyzer, with only productive sequences retained. Clonality was computed as one minus Shannon entropy normalized by log2 of the number of productive unique sequences. Public and private clones were assessed among the 100 most prevalent clones of each patient and control. Clones were defined as Susac-specific when absent from the healthy and MS cohorts, from about 1,100 published viral clones and from other ImmuneACCESS disease sequences. TCRdb reanalyzed the raw reads on its own, using fastp at Q25 for trimming and MiXCR for clone calling, and kept in-frame beta chains. Rows are unified per CDR3 protein, each entry keeping the most common DNA and genes. These V and J calls rely on TCRdb rather than the paper's analysis. The sample profile shows 75,000 to 95,000 distinct CDR3 sequences; approximately 95% of them were found once. Roughly 0.5% of the sample lies in the top ten.

The germline V gene encodes CDR1 MGHRA and CDR2 YSYEKL. V and J are truncated by 5 bases and 6 bases respectively, leaving an intervening sequence of 11 bases. The CDR3 starts with the cysteine, ends with the phenylalanine, and has 13 residues. Only CDR3 DNA is held: 39 bases, read in frame from base 1. Comment on this clonotype: Its target antigen remains unknown. Base qualities are not provided; no much larger clone lies one nucleotide away.

The receptor was derived from a human donor with Susac syndrome. Material: CD8+ T cells from PBMCs. Recombination linked TRBV4-1 to TRBJ2-1, with a weak D call of TRBD1 (5 bases match). The DNA sequence is given as TGCGCCAGCAGCTCGCAGGGTTTCAATGAGCAGTTCTTC. It is translated as CASSSQGFNEQFF.